Listed below are T cell receptor beta chains from one sample, sequenced in a study of CD4 T cells in relation to SARS-CoV-2 and coronaviruses. Clones were read by immunoSEQ multiplex PCR, and TCRdb kept only the in-frame ones, dropping some. Of about 28,000 clones in the sample, more than 75% were seen once. What these receptors recognize is not known. Source material: CD4+ T cells from PBMCs, cultured in vitro. These TCRs come from a human donor in good health. Both conserved end residues are part of each CDR3. D genes are given only for firm matches. Clone size appears in some rows only: once, few, many, or a class for an expanded clone.

clone size,D gene,V gene,J gene,CDR3 protein,CDR3 DNA
.,.,TRBV5-6,TRBJ2-5,CASSSTQGHPQETQYF,TGTGCCAGCAGCTCGACGCAGGGTCATCCCCAAGAGACCCAGTACTTC
few,.,TRBV27,TRBJ1-6,CASKGGNSPLHF,TGTGCCAGCAAGGGGGGGAATTCACCCCTCCACTTT
.,.,TRBV3-1/TRBV3-2,TRBJ1-4,CASSQRGRGEKLFF,TGTGCCAGCAGCCAACGGGGGCGCGGTGAAAAACTGTTTTTT
once,TRBD1,TRBV2,TRBJ2-2,CASRAGTANTGELFF,TGTGCCAGCAGAGCCGGGACAGCGAACACCGGGGAGCTGTTTTTT
.,TRBD2,TRBV6-5,TRBJ2-1,CASSLGLAGIYNEQFF,TGTGCCAGCAGTTTGGGACTAGCGGGAATCTACAATGAGCAGTTCTTC
.,TRBD1,TRBV5-1,TRBJ1-6,CASSQGRDRFNNSPLHF,TGCGCCAGCTCTCAAGGCCGGGACAGGTTCAATAATTCACCCCTCCACTTT
.,TRBD2,TRBV9,TRBJ2-5,CASSSSPGGPGWQETQYF,TGTGCCAGCAGCTCTTCGCCGGGAGGGCCTGGGTGGCAAGAGACCCAGTACTTC
.,.,TRBV19,TRBJ2-1,CASSIAGVAANEQFF,TGTGCCAGTAGTATAGCCGGAGTCGCGGCCAATGAGCAGTTCTTC
once,TRBD2,TRBV27,TRBJ2-2,CASRKTGLAGLPGTGELFF,TGTGCCAGCAGGAAGACGGGACTAGCGGGTCTTCCGGGCACCGGGGAGCTGTTTTTT
.,TRBD2,TRBV12-3/TRBV12-4,TRBJ2-7,CASKSGGSYEQYF,TGTGCCAGTAAAAGCGGGGGGTCCTACGAGCAGTACTTC
medium-sized,TRBD2,TRBV12-5,TRBJ2-7,CASGWGLAGLYEQYF,TGTGCTAGTGGCTGGGGGCTAGCGGGACTCTACGAGCAGTACTTC
once,.,TRBV5-1,TRBJ1-6,CASSLENSPLHF,TGCGCCAGCAGCTTGGAGAATTCACCCCTCCACTTT
.,.,TRBV3-1/TRBV3-2,TRBJ1-5,CASSTGNQPQHF,TGTGCCAGCAGTACGGGTAATCAGCCCCAGCATTTT
.,.,TRBV9,TRBJ1-2,CASSPRQEHLYGYTF,TGTGCCAGCAGCCCCCGACAGGAACACCTCTATGGCTACACCTTC
.,.,TRBV4-2,TRBJ2-2,CASSQGELSGELFF,TGTGCCAGCAGCCAAGGGGAGCTCAGCGGGGAGCTGTTTTTT
.,TRBD1,TRBV25-1,TRBJ2-3,CASSEYRRGPDTQYF,TGTGCCAGCAGTGAATATCGCAGGGGGCCTGATACGCAGTATTTT
.,TRBD2,TRBV19,TRBJ2-7,CASSEGLAVSYEQYF,TGTGCCAGTAGTGAGGGACTAGCGGTATCCTACGAGCAGTACTTC
few,.,TRBV12-5,TRBJ2-2,CASGLSTKRAGELFF,TGTGCTAGTGGTTTGTCGACAAAGCGGGCCGGGGAGCTGTTTTTT